One sample yielded the 25 T cell receptor beta chains listed below, sequenced in a study of beta chain features in type 1 diabetes. Study findings and constraints: All four CD4+ subsets of Type 1 diabetes patients contained TCRB CDR3s that were moderately but significantly shorter.

No antigens are known for them. All of the isolated RNA was reverse transcribed, so expressed TCRB transcripts were sequenced. Assay: immunoSEQ multiplex PCR; the TCRdb copy retains only in-frame clones and omits some. Among 150,000 to 200,000 clones, around 8% were seen once, and the ten largest hold around 0.5%. Sequences were obtained from central memory CD4+ T cells from blood. Source of these receptors: a young woman with type 1 diabetes.

The V and J genes are TRBV7-9 and TRBJ2-3, with 9 bases fitting TRBD1. This CDR3 region has 15 residues. Per the germline V gene, CDR1 is SEHNR and CDR2 is FQNEAQ (reference sequence). Trimming at V came to 5 bases and at J to 4 bases, leaving 7 bases not matched to a gene. The CDR3 nucleotides are TGTGCCAGCAGCCGCCACAGGGGGCAAGCAGATACGCAGTATTTT. Amino acids: CASSRHRGQADTQYF.

This clone came up a few times. This chain uses TRBV6-6 with TRBJ1-1, with no clear D. The CDR3 has 11 residues. CDR1 is MNHNY, CDR2 SVGAGI, per germline (reference sequence). V shed 6 bases and J shed 3 bases, with 5 bases lying between them. CDR3 coding DNA: TGTGCCAGCAGCGGGGACACTGAAGCTTTCTTT. This gives the protein CASSGDTEAFF.

This clone was counted between two and nine times. The chain couples TRBV28 to TRBJ1-5; D remains unclear. Trimming took 6 bases from V and 7 from J, leaving 10 bases between them. The CDR3 contains 12 residues. Germline values: CDR1 MDHEN, CDR2 SYDVKM. CDR3 nucleotides: TGTGCCAGCAGATTAAGCCTCCAGCCCCAGCATTTT. Translation gives CASRLSLQPQHF. Filled out from reference TRBV28 and TRBJ1-5, the complete variable domain reads DVKVTQSSRYLVKRTGEKVFLECVQDMDHENMFWYRQDPGLGLRLIYFSYDVKMKEKGDIPEGYSVSREKKERFSLILESASTNQTSMYLCASRLSLQPQHFGDGTRLSIL.

This clone was observed at least ten times. The chain carries TRBV7-9 and TRBJ2-6; D is undetermined. The CDR3 runs 15 residues. V lost 3 bases and J lost 0, with 6 bases in between. CDR1 is SEHNR and CDR2 is FQNEAQ in the germline V gene (reference sequence). For the CDR3, the DNA is TGTGCCAGCAGCTTCTGGCTCTCTGGGGCCAACGTCCTGACTTTC. It translates to CASSFWLSGANVLTF.

The genes are TRBV18 and TRBJ1-6; 7 bases map to TRBD1. J gave up 5 bases and V 1 base, and 5 bases lay outside the gene matches. The CDR3 sequence is 16 residues long. Germline V gives CDR1 KGHSH, CDR2 LQKENI. The CDR3 DNA reads TGTGCCAGCTCACCACTTTTACAGGGGAATAATTCACCCCTCCACTTT. It specifies CASSPLLQGNNSPLHF.

The V and J genes are TRBV7-9 and TRBJ2-7; D ambiguous. This CDR3 is 14 amino acids long. Germline CDR1 and CDR2: SEHNR and FQNEAQ (reference sequence). Trimming took off 0 bases at V and 3 bases at J, with 9 bases between the two ends. The CDR3 coding sequence is TGTGCCAGCAGCTTAGCGCAGTCCGACTACGAGCAGTACTTC. Encoded protein: CASSLAQSDYEQYF.

The rearrangement links TRBV6-5 to TRBJ2-3, with D possibly being TRBD1 (5 bases). The germline V and J ends were trimmed by 8 bases and 1 base, with 10 bases remaining between them. This CDR3 spans 13 amino acids. Germline CDR1 and CDR2: MNHEY and SVGAGI. The CDR3 protein is CASSRQRTDTQYF. The DNA for the CDR3 is TGTGCCAGCTCGAGACAGCGCACAGATACGCAGTATTTT.

V usage is TRBV6-5 and J usage is TRBJ2-1; 7 bases are a match to TRBD1. From germline, CDR1 is MNHEY and CDR2 SVGAGI. This CDR3 has 15 amino acids. Trimming removed 4 bases from V and 6 bases from J; junction bases left unmatched: 9. This CDR3 reads CASSWAQGLGNEQFF. The DNA for the CDR3 is TGTGCCAGCAGTTGGGCACAGGGGCTGGGCAATGAGCAGTTCTTC.

This CDR3 is CASSQSAQETQYF. CDR3 nucleotides: TGCGCCAGCAGCCAATCCGCGCAAGAGACCCAGTACTTC. The chain couples TRBV4-3 to TRBJ2-5; D is unclear. The V and J ends lost 2 bases and 2 bases respectively, with 6 bases between them. The CDR3 covers 13 residues. Germline V lookup: CDR1 LGHNA, CDR2 YSLEER.

The CDR3 spells CATSRDAGLNTEAFF. The CDR3 DNA reads TGTGCCACCAGCAGAGACGCAGGGCTGAACACTGAAGCTTTCTTT. The chain couples TRBV15 to TRBJ1-1; TRBD1 might be the D (5 bases). In germline, CDR1 is LNHNV, CDR2 YYDKDF (reference sequence). V gave up 0 bases and J gave up 0 bases, with 8 bases separating them. The CDR3 loop spans 15 amino acids.

The chain is built from TRBV28 and TRBJ2-5, with TRBD2 matching over 7 bases. Germline lookup yields CDR1 MDHEN and CDR2 SYDVKM. The CDR3 length is 16 residues. V shed 5 bases and J 7 bases; nucleotides not matched to a gene: 16. CDR3 in DNA: TGTGCCAGCAGTAATGAAGCGGGAACGGGTGGAGGGACCCAGTACTTC. Its protein product is CASSNEAGTGGGTQYF.

CDR3 nucleotides: TGCGCCAGCAGCCCATCGACAGGGGGTGCAGATACGCAGTATTTT. Amino acids: CASSPSTGGADTQYF. This chain connects TRBV5-1 to TRBJ2-3; TRBD1 matches at 9 bases. V was pared by 4 bases and J by 4 bases, with 7 bases of the junction left unmatched. Germline CDR1 is SGHRS and CDR2 is YFSETQ. The CDR3 covers 15 residues.

This clone was observed a few times. This chain links TRBV28 with TRBJ2-6, with D hard to call. Trimming took off 6 bases at V and 0 bases at J, with 9 bases between the two ends. Germline V lookup: CDR1 MDHEN, CDR2 SYDVKM. This CDR3 is built from 15 residues. CDR3 sequence reads: CASRTPSSGANVLTF. For the CDR3, the DNA is TGTGCCAGCAGAACTCCCTCCTCTGGGGCCAACGTCCTGACTTTC. Full variable domain (outside the CDR3, taken from reference TRBV28 and TRBJ2-6): DVKVTQSSRYLVKRTGEKVFLECVQDMDHENMFWYRQDPGLGLRLIYFSYDVKMKEKGDIPEGYSVSREKKERFSLILESASTNQTSMYLCASRTPSSGANVLTFGAGSRLTVL.

The V and J genes are TRBV19 and TRBJ2-1; 10 nucleotides match TRBD2. V gave up 3 bases and J gave up 9 bases; unmatched junction bases: 17. Looked up from germline, CDR1 is LNHDA and CDR2 is SQIVND (reference sequence). The CDR3 loop spans 18 amino acids. CDR3 in DNA: TGTGCCAGTAGTATTCCCAGCGGGAGGGCCTCGACAATGGGTGAGCAGTTCTTC. It codes for CASSIPSGRASTMGEQFF.

This clone was detected a few times. This chain connects TRBV23-1 to TRBJ2-3, with D perhaps TRBD2 (6 bases). TRBV23-1 is placed among ORFs of uncertain function. The CDR3 length is 14 residues. The germline V and J ends were trimmed by 0 bases and 4 bases, with 8 bases remaining between them. Here the CDR3 DNA reads TGCGCCAGCAGTCAATCGCCGGGGGCAGATACGCAGTATTTT. Protein: CASSQSPGADTQYF.

This clone was seen more than once but under ten times. The chain carries TRBV5-4 and TRBJ2-3, with 9 bases matching TRBD1. The junction had 6 bases not matched to a gene; V was cut back by 4 bases and J by 3 bases. The CDR3 extends over 15 amino acids. Germline CDR1 reads SGHNT; CDR2 reads YYREEE (reference sequence). The CDR3 nucleotides read TGTGCCAGCAGCCTTCGGGGACAGGGTACAGATACGCAGTATTTT. It is translated as CASSLRGQGTDTQYF.

This clone showed up just a few times. This chain joins TRBV7-2 and TRBJ2-7; 7 bases are shared with TRBD2. The CDR3 is made up of 16 amino acids. CDR1 and CDR2 (germline): SGHTA, FQGNSA. Trimming cost V 1 base and J 4 bases; bases outside gene matches: 10. This CDR3 reads CASSLGGGGMGYEQYF. In DNA, the CDR3 is TGTGCCAGCAGCTTAGGTGGCGGGGGTATGGGGTACGAGCAGTACTTC. The variable domain in full, with the rest retrieved from reference TRBV7-2 and TRBJ2-7, is GAGVSQSPSNKVTEKGKDVELRCDPISGHTALYWYRQSLGQGLEFLIYFQGNSAPDKSGLPSDRFSAERTGGSVSTLTIQRTQQEDSAVYLCASSLGGGGMGYEQYFGPGTRLTVT.

The genes are TRBV4-3 and TRBJ2-1; tentatively, D is TRBD1 (6 bases). CDR1 is LGHNA, CDR2 YSLEER, per germline. Deletions cut 0 bases from V and 6 bases from J, with 9 bases between. The CDR3 length is 14 residues. CDR3 sequence: CASSQESRGNEQFF. CDR3 bases: TGCGCCAGCAGCCAAGAGAGCAGGGGCAATGAGCAGTTCTTC.

The genes are TRBV28 and TRBJ2-5, with 9 bases aligning to TRBD1. The V gene's germline CDR1 is MDHEN and CDR2 SYDVKM. The CDR3 spans 13 residues. With 6 bases clipped from V and 7 bases from J, the junction kept 6 bases outside the gene matches. The CDR3 spells CASSRGQGGTQYF. In DNA, the CDR3 is TGTGCCAGCAGCCGGGGACAGGGCGGGACCCAGTACTTC.

This clone was seen more than once but under ten times. J is TRBJ2-1 and V is TRBV7-3; 10 bases are shared with TRBD2. After removal of 6 bases from V and 7 bases from J, the junction contained 9 bases not matched to a gene. The CDR3 spans 15 residues. Looked up from germline, CDR1 is SGHTA and CDR2 is FQGTGA. The CDR3 bases are TGTGCCAGCAGGCCTGGGACTAGCGTTGGGAATGAGCAGTTCTTC. The encoded protein is CASRPGTSVGNEQFF.

In this sample, this clone turned up a few times. The rearrangement joins TRBV4-2 to TRBJ1-5; tentatively, D is TRBD1 (5 bases). Trimming took off 4 bases at V and 2 bases at J, with 15 bases between the two ends. CDR3 length equals 16 residues. The V gene's germline CDR1 is LGHNA and CDR2 YNFKEQ. The CDR3 loop reads CASSPQGTWGNQPQHF. CDR3 DNA: TGTGCCAGCAGCCCTCAGGGAACCTGGGGCAATCAGCCCCAGCATTTT.

The chain employs TRBV9 and TRBJ2-3, with D perhaps matching TRBD1 (6 bases). Germline values: CDR1 SGDLS, CDR2 YYNGEE. The CDR3 contains 16 residues. V dropped 4 bases and J dropped 5 bases, with 20 bases sitting between them. The CDR3 region has the DNA TGTGCCAGCAGCCCCGTGGGGGCAGGAGTAGGAGATACGCAGTATTTT. Translated, it gives CASSPVGAGVGDTQYF.

The chain couples TRBV5-4 to TRBJ2-1; TRBD2 agrees at 13 bases. The germline CDR1 and CDR2 sequences are SGHNT and YYREEE (reference sequence). The J segment lost 2 bases and the V segment lost 4 bases, leaving 3 bases of the junction unmatched. The CDR3 length is 16 residues. CDR3 loop: CASSVGTSGTYNEQFF. CDR3 nucleotide sequence: TGTGCCAGCAGCGTTGGGACTAGCGGGACCTACAATGAGCAGTTCTTC.

This sequence joins TRBV11-2 and TRBJ2-3; TRBD2 agrees at 7 bases. V shed 0 bases, J shed 0 bases, and the junction held 0 bases outside the gene matches. Per the germline V gene, CDR1 is SGHAT and CDR2 is FQNNGV. The CDR3 runs 15 residues. DNA of the CDR3: TGTGCCAGCAGCTTAGAGCGGGGGAGCACAGATACGCAGTATTTT. Translated: CASSLERGSTDTQYF.

The chain has TRBV28 and TRBJ2-3, with a possible D match to TRBD1 (6 bases). Per the germline V gene, CDR1 is MDHEN and CDR2 is SYDVKM. V gave up 6 bases and J gave up 7 bases, with 20 bases separating them. This CDR3 comprises 15 residues. CDR3 amino acids: CASSGVGGNVYTQYF. The CDR3 DNA reads TGTGCCAGCAGCGGGGTAGGGGGAAATGTGTATACGCAGTATTTT.